This T cell receptor beta chain is from a study of blood T cells in healthy people across ages. J gave up 5 bases and V 5 bases, and 8 bases lay outside the gene matches. The CDR3 is 15 residues long. Germline values: CDR1 SGHVS, CDR2 FNYEAQ. A second about 7 to 11 cycle PCR used barcoded and J-beta primers. TCRdb reprocessed the 5' RACE reads with MiXCR, giving one entry per CDR3 protein. Among approximately 680,000 distinct CDR3 sequences listed, 32% were seen once. The rearrangement joins TRBV7-6 to TRBJ2-1; 8 bases are shared with TRBD2. The sequenced sample consisted of blood. This clonotype originated in a woman aged 80 or over in good health. CDR3 nucleotide sequence: TGTGCCAGCAGCCCTCGGACTAGCCAGAACAATGAGCAGTTCTTC. Residues: CASSPRTSQNNEQFF.